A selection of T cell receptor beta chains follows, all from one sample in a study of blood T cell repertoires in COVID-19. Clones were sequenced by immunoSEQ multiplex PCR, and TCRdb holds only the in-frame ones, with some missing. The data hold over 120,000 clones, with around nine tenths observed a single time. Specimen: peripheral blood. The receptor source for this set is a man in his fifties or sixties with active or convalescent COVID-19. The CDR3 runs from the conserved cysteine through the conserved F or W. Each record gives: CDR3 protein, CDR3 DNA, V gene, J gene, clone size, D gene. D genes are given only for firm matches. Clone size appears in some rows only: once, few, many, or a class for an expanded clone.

CDR3 protein: CASSNDKNTEAFF; CDR3 DNA: TGTGCCAGCAGTAACGACAAGAACACTGAAGCTTTCTTT; V gene: TRBV6-6; J gene: TRBJ1-1; clone size: -; D gene: -
CDR3 protein: CASIEAYEQFF; CDR3 DNA: TGTGCCAGCATCGAGGCGTATGAGCAGTTCTTC; V gene: TRBV7-8; J gene: TRBJ2-1; clone size: -; D gene: -
CDR3 protein: CASSLRQGGYNEQFF; CDR3 DNA: TGTGCCAGCAGTCTGCGACAGGGAGGCTACAATGAGCAGTTCTTC; V gene: TRBV6-2/TRBV6-3; J gene: TRBJ2-1; clone size: once; D gene: -
CDR3 protein: CASSLRGLPHEQYF; CDR3 DNA: TGTGCCAGCAGTTTAAGGGGCCTCCCCCACGAGCAGTACTTC; V gene: TRBV28; J gene: TRBJ2-7; clone size: -; D gene: -
CDR3 protein: CATSAPGPNPNEQFF; CDR3 DNA: TGTGCCACCAGTGCGCCGGGTCCCAATCCCAATGAGCAGTTCTTC; V gene: TRBV24-1; J gene: TRBJ2-1; clone size: -; D gene: -
CDR3 protein: CSAADNEQFF; CDR3 DNA: TGCAGTGCTGCGGACAATGAGCAGTTCTTC; V gene: TRBV20-1; J gene: TRBJ2-1; clone size: -; D gene: -
CDR3 protein: CASSSPAGGDTQYF; CDR3 DNA: TGTGCCAGCAGCTCCCCCGCGGGGGGGGATACGCAGTATTTT; V gene: TRBV11-2; J gene: TRBJ2-3; clone size: -; D gene: TRBD2
CDR3 protein: CPPSRQGAPTFNHTDTQYF; CDR3 DNA: TGCCCCCCCAGTCGACAGGGGGCGCCTACGTTCAATCACACAGATACGCAGTATTTT; V gene: TRBV10-1; J gene: TRBJ2-3; clone size: -; D gene: TRBD1
CDR3 protein: CASSWTGKDSNTDTQYF; CDR3 DNA: TGTGCCAGCAGTTGGACAGGGAAGGATAGTAACACAGATACGCAGTATTTT; V gene: TRBV2; J gene: TRBJ2-3; clone size: few; D gene: TRBD1
CDR3 protein: CASSSTPEQYF; CDR3 DNA: TGTGCCAGCAGCTCTACCCCCGAGCAGTACTTC; V gene: TRBV11-2; J gene: TRBJ2-7; clone size: -; D gene: -
CDR3 protein: CASSVEGASYNEQFF; CDR3 DNA: TGTGCCAGCAGCGTAGAGGGGGCGTCCTACAATGAGCAGTTCTTC; V gene: TRBV9; J gene: TRBJ2-1; clone size: few; D gene: TRBD1
CDR3 protein: CASSLDYGEREQFF; CDR3 DNA: TGTGCCAGCAGCTTAGATTATGGGGAGAGGGAGCAGTTCTTC; V gene: TRBV7-2; J gene: TRBJ2-1; clone size: -; D gene: -
CDR3 protein: CATSGTAQGEQYF; CDR3 DNA: TGTGCCACCAGTGGGACCGCGCAGGGCGAGCAGTACTTC; V gene: TRBV24-1; J gene: TRBJ2-7; clone size: -; D gene: -
CDR3 protein: CASSQVTGQGVDNEQFF; CDR3 DNA: TGTGCCAGCAGCCAAGTTACGGGACAGGGGGTAGACAATGAGCAGTTCTTC; V gene: TRBV4-2; J gene: TRBJ2-1; clone size: -; D gene: TRBD1
CDR3 protein: CAIRPTGANTEAFF; CDR3 DNA: TGTGCCATCCGCCCGACAGGCGCGAACACTGAAGCTTTCTTT; V gene: TRBV10-3; J gene: TRBJ1-1; clone size: -; D gene: -
CDR3 protein: CASSPGQGVGTNEKLFF; CDR3 DNA: TGTGCCAGCAGCCCGGGACAGGGGGTCGGGACTAATGAAAAACTGTTTTTT; V gene: TRBV25-1; J gene: TRBJ1-4; clone size: -; D gene: TRBD1
CDR3 protein: CAIDPGTGGEKLFF; CDR3 DNA: TGTGCCATCGATCCCGGGACAGGGGGTGAAAAACTGTTTTTT; V gene: TRBV15; J gene: TRBJ1-4; clone size: once; D gene: TRBD1
CDR3 protein: CASSWSAGANVLTF; CDR3 DNA: TGCGCCAGCAGTTGGTCGGCTGGGGCCAACGTCCTGACTTTC; V gene: TRBV5-1; J gene: TRBJ2-6; clone size: -; D gene: -
CDR3 protein: CASSGTGISITEAFF; CDR3 DNA: TGTGCCAGCAGCGGGACAGGGATCAGTATCACTGAAGCTTTCTTT; V gene: TRBV28; J gene: TRBJ1-1; clone size: -; D gene: TRBD1
CDR3 protein: CATSRDRGLINEQYF; CDR3 DNA: TGTGCCACCAGCAGGGACAGGGGGCTAATCAACGAGCAGTACTTC; V gene: TRBV15; J gene: TRBJ2-7; clone size: -; D gene: TRBD1
CDR3 protein: CSGAATNYGYTF; CDR3 DNA: TGCAGCGGTGCTGCGACTAACTATGGCTACACCTTC; V gene: TRBV29-1; J gene: TRBJ1-2; clone size: -; D gene: -
CDR3 protein: CASTLTGVNTEAFF; CDR3 DNA: TGTGCCAGTACCCTGACAGGGGTAAACACTGAAGCTTTCTTT; V gene: TRBV19; J gene: TRBJ1-1; clone size: -; D gene: TRBD1
CDR3 protein: CASGSGVGGAYETQYF; CDR3 DNA: TGTGCTAGTGGTTCCGGGGTTGGGGGGGCCTACGAGACCCAGTACTTC; V gene: TRBV12-5; J gene: TRBJ2-5; clone size: -; D gene: -
CDR3 protein: CARRDRDHQPQHF; CDR3 DNA: TGTGCCCGCCGGGACAGGGACCATCAGCCCCAGCATTTT; V gene: TRBV30; J gene: TRBJ1-5; clone size: -; D gene: TRBD1
CDR3 protein: CASSLGSTYYGYTF; CDR3 DNA: TGTGCCAGCAGCTTGGGCTCCACATACTATGGCTACACCTTC; V gene: TRBV5-5; J gene: TRBJ1-2; clone size: -; D gene: -
CDR3 protein: CASSTLGGPTGDEQYF; CDR3 DNA: TGTGCCAGCAGTACATTGGGGGGGCCCACGGGGGACGAGCAGTACTTC; V gene: TRBV27; J gene: TRBJ2-7; clone size: -; D gene: -
CDR3 protein: CASRRQGKNTEAFF; CDR3 DNA: TGTGCCAGCAGAAGACAGGGAAAGAACACTGAAGCTTTCTTT; V gene: TRBV7-2; J gene: TRBJ1-1; clone size: -; D gene: TRBD1
CDR3 protein: CASSARGAYEQYF; CDR3 DNA: TGTGCCAGCAGCGCCAGGGGTGCCTACGAGCAGTACTTC; V gene: TRBV9; J gene: TRBJ2-7; clone size: once; D gene: -
CDR3 protein: CASSQDYRSYEQYF; CDR3 DNA: TGCGCCAGCAGCCAAGACTACAGGTCCTACGAGCAGTACTTC; V gene: TRBV4-3; J gene: TRBJ2-7; clone size: -; D gene: -
CDR3 protein: CATSRDQILYTF; CDR3 DNA: TGTGCCACCAGCAGAGATCAGATTCTCTACACCTTC; V gene: TRBV15; J gene: TRBJ1-2; clone size: few; D gene: -
CDR3 protein: CASSLQGPSNYGYTF; CDR3 DNA: TGTGCCAGCAGTTTACAGGGACCATCAAACTATGGCTACACCTTC; V gene: TRBV6-6; J gene: TRBJ1-2; clone size: -; D gene: -
CDR3 protein: CASSSGSANEKLFF; CDR3 DNA: TGCGCCAGCAGCTCAGGGTCGGCTAATGAAAAACTGTTTTTT; V gene: TRBV5-1; J gene: TRBJ1-4; clone size: -; D gene: -
CDR3 protein: CASSLLSGRGDTQYF; CDR3 DNA: TGCGCCAGCAGCTTGTTGAGCGGTCGAGGGGATACGCAGTATTTT; V gene: TRBV5-1; J gene: TRBJ2-3; clone size: few; D gene: -
CDR3 protein: CASSPRGYGYTF; CDR3 DNA: TGTGCCAGCAGCCCCAGGGGCTATGGCTACACCTTC; V gene: TRBV6-6; J gene: TRBJ1-2; clone size: -; D gene: -
CDR3 protein: CASRLTGSTGNTIYF; CDR3 DNA: TGTGCCAGCAGGCTTACAGGGAGTACTGGAAACACCATATATTTT; V gene: TRBV11-2; J gene: TRBJ1-3; clone size: -; D gene: -
CDR3 protein: CASRAEGNYGYTF; CDR3 DNA: TGTGCCAGTAGGGCAGAGGGAAACTATGGCTACACCTTC; V gene: TRBV19; J gene: TRBJ1-2; clone size: -; D gene: -
CDR3 protein: CASSYSDRNTEAFF; CDR3 DNA: TGTGCCAGCAGTTACTCGGACAGGAACACTGAAGCTTTCTTT; V gene: TRBV6-6; J gene: TRBJ1-1; clone size: -; D gene: -
CDR3 protein: CASRTGRSGNTIYF; CDR3 DNA: TGTGCCAGCAGGACAGGGAGGTCCGGAAACACCATATATTTT; V gene: TRBV21-1; J gene: TRBJ1-3; clone size: -; D gene: -
CDR3 protein: CASTITRGDTEAFF; CDR3 DNA: TGTGCCAGCACCATAACCCGGGGGGATACTGAAGCTTTCTTT; V gene: TRBV28; J gene: TRBJ1-1; clone size: -; D gene: -
CDR3 protein: CASGKGQGVNEQFF; CDR3 DNA: TGTGCTAGTGGCAAGGGACAGGGGGTTAATGAGCAGTTCTTC; V gene: TRBV12-5; J gene: TRBJ2-1; clone size: few; D gene: TRBD1
CDR3 protein: CASSPDKSNQPQHF; CDR3 DNA: TGTGCCAGCAGTCCGGACAAATCTAATCAGCCCCAGCATTTT; V gene: TRBV6-5; J gene: TRBJ1-5; clone size: -; D gene: -